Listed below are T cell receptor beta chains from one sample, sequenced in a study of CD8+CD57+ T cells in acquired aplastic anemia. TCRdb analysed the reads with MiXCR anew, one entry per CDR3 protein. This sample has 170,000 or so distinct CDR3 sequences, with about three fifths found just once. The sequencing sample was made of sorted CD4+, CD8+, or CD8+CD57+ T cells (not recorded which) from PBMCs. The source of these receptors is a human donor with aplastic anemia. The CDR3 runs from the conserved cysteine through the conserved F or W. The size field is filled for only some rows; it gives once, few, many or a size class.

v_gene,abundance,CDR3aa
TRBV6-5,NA,CASGNRNTEAFF
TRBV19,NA,CASRLRDRVSYEQYF
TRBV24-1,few,CATSDLGDMNTGELFF
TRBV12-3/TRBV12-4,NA,CASKGATFSMNTEAFF
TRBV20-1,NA,CSASQFGGLENEQFF
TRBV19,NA,CASSIAPAQPQHF
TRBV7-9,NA,CASSLQGKETPYF
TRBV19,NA,CASSIDLGNQPQHF
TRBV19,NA,CASSMAAGGGNEQFF
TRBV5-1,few,CASSLGTGMYEQYF
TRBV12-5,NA,CASGFHLYRGPYNEQFF
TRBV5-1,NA,CASSLLFFKGGNQPQHF
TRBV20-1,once,CSARDRAGNYEQYF
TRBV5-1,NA,CASSYLAGGSSGEQFF
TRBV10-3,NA,CAISATGLYEQYF
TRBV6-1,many,CAAGSLIGSYGYTF
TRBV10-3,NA,CAIADRTPSTDTQYF
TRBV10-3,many,CAIRGSSLNTEAFF
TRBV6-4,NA,CASSTGQGYSPLHF
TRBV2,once,CATTLGQGAYEQYF
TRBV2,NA,CASRGTGGAANTIYF
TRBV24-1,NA,CATSESGTGKIDTQYF
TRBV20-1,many,CSALGTGQALSHGYTF
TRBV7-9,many,CASSSSPQPQHF
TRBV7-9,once,CASSLRAVQETQYF
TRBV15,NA,CATSNRDTNTGELFF
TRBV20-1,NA,CSARDNPNTEAFF
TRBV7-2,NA,CASSPGPGTGAYEQYF
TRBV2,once,CASRGDNTGELFF
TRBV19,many,CASSAGSGGYTF
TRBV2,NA,CASTADGSYNEQFF
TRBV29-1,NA,CSSTRTGGNEQFF
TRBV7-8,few,CASSPQESEAFF
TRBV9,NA,CASSPSGTLYEQYF
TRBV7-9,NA,CASSLRSGITYEQYF
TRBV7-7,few,CASSLTDGGGETQYF
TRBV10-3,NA,CAISEDRARGNSPLHF
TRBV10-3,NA,CAISESPGIGNTIYF
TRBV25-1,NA,CASTRPGDRGRSVYNSPLHF
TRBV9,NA,CASSVGGGRSDEQYF
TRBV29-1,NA,CSTRTDYYGYTF
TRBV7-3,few,CASSFQGALEQYF
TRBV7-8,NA,CASGSWGTGYEQYF
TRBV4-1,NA,CASSQDPGELFF
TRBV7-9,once,CASSSVDRLYGYTF
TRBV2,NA,CAISESRGRSIREAQYF
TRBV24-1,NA,CATSDAGATGREQYF
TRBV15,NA,CATTPGTAYNEQFF
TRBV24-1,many,CATSDPTTGEEYGYTF
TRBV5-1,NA,CASSLEAGGDEQYF
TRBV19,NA,CASKQGGQTGELFF
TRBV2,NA,CASNQGLAGGGTQYF
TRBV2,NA,CASSEDRAGQPQHF
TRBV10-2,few,CASSGGVGEQFF